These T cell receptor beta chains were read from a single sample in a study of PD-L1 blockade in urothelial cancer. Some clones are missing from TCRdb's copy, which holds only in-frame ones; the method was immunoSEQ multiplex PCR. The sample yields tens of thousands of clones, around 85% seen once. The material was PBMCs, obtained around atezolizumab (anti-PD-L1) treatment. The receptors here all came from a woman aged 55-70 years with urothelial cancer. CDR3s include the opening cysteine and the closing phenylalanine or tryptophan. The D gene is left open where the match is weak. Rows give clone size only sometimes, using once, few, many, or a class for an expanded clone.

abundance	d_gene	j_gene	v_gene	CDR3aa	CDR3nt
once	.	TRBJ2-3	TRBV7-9	CASVPAGISTDTQYF	TGTGCCAGCGTCCCGGCGGGGATTAGCACAGATACGCAGTATTTT
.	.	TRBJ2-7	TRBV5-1	CASSWQGYEQYF	TGCGCCAGCAGTTGGCAGGGCTACGAGCAGTACTTC
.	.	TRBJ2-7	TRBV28	CASSSSGQYFYEQYF	TGTGCCAGCAGTTCTTCAGGACAATACTTCTACGAGCAGTACTTC
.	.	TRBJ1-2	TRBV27	CASSPWTGDYGYTF	TGTGCCAGCAGTCCATGGACGGGAGACTATGGCTACACCTTC
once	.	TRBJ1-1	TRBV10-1	CASSESGDWNTEAFF	TGCGCCAGCAGTGAGTCAGGGGATTGGAACACTGAAGCTTTCTTT
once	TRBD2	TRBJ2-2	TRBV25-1	CASSKGGLAGGPAGELFF	TGTGCCAGCAGTAAGGGTGGACTAGCGGGAGGGCCGGCCGGGGAGCTGTTTTTT
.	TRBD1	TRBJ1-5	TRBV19	CASSTGQVSNQPQHF	TGTGCCAGTAGTACCGGACAGGTTAGCAATCAGCCCCAGCATTTT
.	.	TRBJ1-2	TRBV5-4	CASSPTGQRNYGYTF	TGTGCCAGCAGCCCGACCGGACAGCGAAACTATGGCTACACCTTC
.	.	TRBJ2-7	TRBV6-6	CASSYASHEQYF	TGTGCCAGCAGTTACGCTAGCCACGAGCAGTACTTC
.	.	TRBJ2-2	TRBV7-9	CASSFQFAGELFF	TGTGCCAGCAGCTTCCAGTTTGCCGGGGAGCTGTTTTTT
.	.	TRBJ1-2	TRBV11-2	CASSLAGPPIYGYTF	TGTGCCAGCAGCTTAGCAGGGCCCCCCATATATGGCTACACCTTC
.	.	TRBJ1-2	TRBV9	CASSVDAVRAGYTF	TGTGCCAGCAGCGTAGACGCGGTGCGGGCTGGCTACACCTTC
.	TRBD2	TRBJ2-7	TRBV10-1	CASSASGRDVYEQYF	TGCGCCAGCAGTGCTAGCGGGAGGGATGTCTACGAGCAGTACTTC
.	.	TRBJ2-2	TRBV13	CASSLSQGLYGSGELFF	TGTGCCAGCAGCTTATCGCAGGGGCTTTATGGTTCCGGGGAGCTGTTTTTT
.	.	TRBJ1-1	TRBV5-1	CASSPSLNTEAFF	TGCGCCAGCAGCCCTAGCCTGAACACTGAAGCTTTCTTT
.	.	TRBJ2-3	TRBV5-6	CASSWDEEGHTQYF	TGTGCCAGCAGCTGGGATGAGGAGGGGCATACGCAGTATTTT
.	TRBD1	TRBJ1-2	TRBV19	CASSISRGQGYGYTF	TGTGCCAGTAGTATCAGCAGGGGGCAAGGCTATGGCTACACCTTC
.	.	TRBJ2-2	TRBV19	CASSTANTGELFF	TGTGCCAGTAGTACAGCGAACACCGGGGAGCTGTTTTTT
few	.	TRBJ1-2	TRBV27	CASSFPGSHGYTF	TGTGCCAGCAGTTTTCCGGGGAGTCATGGCTACACCTTC
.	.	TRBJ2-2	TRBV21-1	CASSKAGTSVELFF	TGTGCCAGCAGCAAAGCTGGGACTAGCGTGGAGCTGTTTTTT
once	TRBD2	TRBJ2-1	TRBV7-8	CASSLAWTGGRPSPFF	TGTGCCAGCAGCTTAGCGTGGACGGGGGGGCGCCCTTCCCCGTTCTTC
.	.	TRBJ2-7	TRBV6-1	CASRPGLSTYEQYF	TGTGCCAGCAGGCCGGGTCTTAGTACCTACGAGCAGTACTTC
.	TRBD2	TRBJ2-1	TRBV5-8	CASSAGVRVDNNEQFF	TGTGCCAGCAGCGCGGGAGTACGGGTCGACAACAATGAGCAGTTCTTC
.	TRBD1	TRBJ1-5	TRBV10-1	CASSPGQGEDRGDIYINQPQHF	TGCGCCAGCAGCCCTGGGCAAGGGGAGGACAGGGGGGACATCTATATCAATCAGCCCCAGCATTTT
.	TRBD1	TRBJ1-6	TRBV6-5	CASSYFRTGNSPLHF	TGTGCCAGCAGTTACTTTCGGACAGGGAATTCACCCCTCCACTTT
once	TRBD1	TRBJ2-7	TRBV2	CASRGQGYEQYF	TGTGCCAGCAGGGGACAGGGATACGAGCAGTACTTC
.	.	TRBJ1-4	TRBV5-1	CASSVDGTSEKLFF	TGCGCCAGCAGCGTGGACGGTACCTCTGAAAAACTGTTTTTT
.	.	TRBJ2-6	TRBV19	CASSIDLSPRGLAGANVLTF	TGTGCCAGTAGTATAGATCTATCCCCCAGGGGCCTCGCTGGGGCCAACGTCCTGACTTTC
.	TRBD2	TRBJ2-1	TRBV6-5	CASSPSGTLRNEQFF	TGTGCCAGCAGCCCTAGCGGGACTCTCCGGAATGAGCAGTTCTTC